The clone carrying this T cell receptor beta chain was observed a handful of times. This CDR3 is also generated by other DNA sequences in the sample. Per the authors' pipeline: Estimation of nucleated cell counts was performed using reference gene primer amplification. Method: immunoSEQ multiplex PCR; TCRdb's copy keeps in-frame clones and lacks some. V and J calls plus clone size are reproduced from that table; the DNA served to infer D and trimming. The sample holds some 140,000 clones; approximately 78% are singletons and the top ten take under 2%. These data belong to a study of blood T cell repertoires in COVID-19. Study-wide background: Whether acute or convalescent, the COVID-19 samples came from the United States, Italy and Spain. PBMCs, B-cell-depleted T cells, or T cells provided the cDNA or gDNA that made up the material.

The V and J ends lost 6 bases and 2 bases, in that order; junction bases with no gene match: 4. CDR3 size: 13 residues. CDR1 is SNHLY and CDR2 is FYNNEI in the germline V gene. V usage is TRBV2 and J usage is TRBJ2-7; 7 bases are a match to TRBD1. The sequence came from an elderly man with acute or convalescent COVID-19. The specimen sequenced was peripheral blood. The chain's CDR3 is CASSRQGAYEQYF. The CDR3 coding sequence is TGTGCCAGCAGCCGGCAGGGGGCCTACGAGCAGTACTTC.